Listed here are 28 T cell receptor beta chains from one sample, sequenced in a study of blood T cell repertoires in COVID-19. Using immunoSEQ multiplex PCR, the repertoire was profiled, and TCRdb retains in-frame clones only, with some absent. The sample carries over 250,000 clones, around 92% recorded once. The sample consisted of PBMCs or T cells enriched from blood (not recorded which). Every receptor here comes from a woman aged 55-69 years who had recovered from COVID-19.

The chain combines TRBV5-1 with TRBJ2-2; 8 bases map to TRBD2. V was pared by 2 bases and J by 4 bases, with 4 bases of the junction left unmatched. This CDR3 has 15 residues. Germline V gene data show CDR1 as SGHRS and CDR2 as YFSETQ. The CDR3 DNA reads TGCGCCAGCAGCTTAGCGGGGGACGCCACCGGGGAGCTGTTTTTT. This translates into CASSLAGDATGELFF. Full variable domain (remainder filled in from reference TRBV5-1 and TRBJ2-2): KAGVTQTPRYLIKTRGQQVTLSCSPISGHRSVSWYQQTPGQGLQFLFEYFSETQRNKGNFPGRFSGRQFSNSRSEMNVSTLELGDSALYLCASSLAGDATGELFFGEGSRLTVL.

Here the CDR3 reads CASSELAGWDTQYF. CDR3 sequence (DNA): TGTGCCAGCAGCGAACTAGCGGGATGGGATACGCAGTATTTT. The chain recombines TRBV9 with TRBJ2-3, with TRBD2 matching over 10 bases. V was clipped by 3 bases and J by 6 bases; unmatched bases: 4. Germline lookup yields CDR1 SGDLS and CDR2 YYNGEE. This CDR3 contains 14 residues.

The gene calls are TRBV6-5 and TRBJ1-3, with a weak D call TRBD1 (5 bases). Germline V gives CDR1 MNHEY, CDR2 SVGAGI. The CDR3 contains 14 residues. Deletions cut 11 bases from V and 2 bases from J, with 16 bases between. As DNA, the CDR3 is TGTGCCTCGAGGGGAGGGTTAACTGGAAACACCATATATTTT. Amino acid sequence: CASRGGLTGNTIYF.

The chain employs TRBV28 and TRBJ1-6; D perhaps matches TRBD1 (6 bases). Trimming stripped 7 bases from V and 7 bases from J, with 8 bases between. The CDR3 length is 12 residues. Germline-derived CDR1 and CDR2 are MDHEN and SYDVKM. This CDR3 is CASTQGNSPLHF. For the CDR3, the DNA is TGTGCCAGCACCCAGGGGAATTCACCCCTCCACTTT.

This chain uses TRBV28 with TRBJ1-3; the D is unclear. This CDR3 contains 15 residues. V was cut by 6 bases and J by 2 bases, with 14 bases left in between. CDR1 and CDR2 from the germline V gene are MDHEN and SYDVKM. The CDR3: CASSATPGAGNTIYF. DNA for the CDR3: TGTGCCAGCAGCGCGACGCCGGGAGCTGGAAACACCATATATTTT. The full variable domain, rest sourced from reference TRBV28 and TRBJ1-3, is DVKVTQSSRYLVKRTGEKVFLECVQDMDHENMFWYRQDPGLGLRLIYFSYDVKMKEKGDIPEGYSVSREKKERFSLILESASTNQTSMYLCASSATPGAGNTIYFGEGSWLTVV.

CDR3 sequence reads: CSVVALAVVNEQFF. As DNA, the CDR3 is TGCAGCGTTGTGGCCCTAGCGGTCGTGAATGAGCAGTTCTTC. This sequence joins TRBV29-1 and TRBJ2-1, with 7 bases identical to TRBD2. After removal of 4 bases from V and 7 bases from J, the junction contained 10 bases not matched to a gene. The CDR3 covers 14 residues. From germline, CDR1 is SQVTM and CDR2 ANQGSEA.

This clone has just a few counts. The rearrangement uses TRBV3-1 (or the pseudogene TRBV3-2) and TRBJ1-2, with D unresolved. Deletions cut 0 bases from V and 8 bases from J, with 13 bases between. This CDR3 has 14 residues. Germline CDR1 is LGHDT and CDR2 is YNNKEL (reference sequence). The chain's CDR3 is CASSQDMASRGYTF. CDR3 sequence (DNA): TGTGCCAGCAGCCAAGATATGGCCTCCAGGGGCTACACCTTC.

This chain links TRBV30 with TRBJ1-1, with no clear D. CDR3 length: 12 residues. Trimming took off 3 bases at V and 5 bases at J, with 10 bases between the two ends. The germline CDR1 and CDR2 sequences are GTSNPN and SVGIG (reference sequence). The CDR3 protein is CAWRGSGTEAFF. Here the CDR3 DNA reads TGTGCCTGGAGGGGGAGTGGGACTGAAGCTTTCTTT.

The rearrangement joins TRBV6-5 to TRBJ1-1; D may be TRBD1 (5 bases). This CDR3 contains 11 residues. Germline V gene lookup returns CDR1 MNHEY and CDR2 SVGAGI. The ends were cut back, 7 bases at V and 11 bases at J, with 14 bases in the middle. The chain's CDR3 is CASMRTSLAFF. The CDR3, as DNA: TGTGCCAGCATGAGGACAAGTCTTGCTTTCTTT.

This chain connects TRBV2 to TRBJ1-1, with TRBD1 matching over 9 bases. V lost 5 bases, J lost 3 bases, and 4 bases stayed unmatched. This CDR3 region has 14 residues. The germline gives CDR1 SNHLY, CDR2 FYNNEI. Here the CDR3 reads CASSSGTGYTEAFF. CDR3 nucleotide sequence: TGTGCCAGCAGTTCCGGGACAGGGTACACTGAAGCTTTCTTT.

The genes are TRBV4-1 and TRBJ1-5; D may be TRBD1 (6 bases). The CDR3 contains 15 residues. Germline V lookup: CDR1 MGHRA, CDR2 YSYEKL. V was clipped by 4 bases and J by 2 bases, with 12 bases between them. CDR3 nucleotides: TGCGCCAGCAGCCCACAGGGTACGGGCAATCAGCCCCAGCATTTT. It codes for CASSPQGTGNQPQHF.

The chain employs TRBV3-1 (or the pseudogene TRBV3-2) and TRBJ2-3; 11 nucleotides match TRBD1. Trimming at V came to 3 bases and at J to 3 bases, leaving 2 bases not matched to a gene. Germline CDR1 reads LGHDT; CDR2 reads YNNKEL (reference sequence). The CDR3 sequence is 15 residues long. CDR3 DNA sequence: TGTGCCAGCAGCCATTGGGACAGGGGGACAGATACGCAGTATTTT. Amino acids: CASSHWDRGTDTQYF.

V and J are TRBV27 and TRBJ2-2; a weak D match, TRBD1 (6 bases). CDR1 is MNHEY, CDR2 SMNVEV, per germline (reference sequence). V lost 7 bases and J 5 bases, leaving 17 bases between the germline ends. The CDR3 consists of 15 residues. The DNA of the CDR3 is TGTGCCAGCACGAGGGGAACAGGGAAAACCGGGGAGCTGTTTTTT. Protein: CASTRGTGKTGELFF.

The rearrangement uses TRBV6-1 and TRBJ2-7; 10 nucleotides agree with TRBD1. Germline assignment: CDR1 MNHNS and CDR2 SASEGT. Trimming removed 3 bases from V and 5 bases from J; junction bases left unmatched: 7. This CDR3 contains 15 residues. CDR3 DNA: TGTGCCAGCAGTGATCCGGGACAGGGGCGTCACGAGCAGTACTTC. Its translation is CASSDPGQGRHEQYF.

This rearrangement joins TRBV21-1 to TRBJ1-5; the table assigns TRBD1, which was not confirmed against the DNA. TRBV21-1 is tagged as a pseudogene. The CDR3 has 13 amino acids. CDR3 protein: CASPGQTNQPQHF. As DNA, the CDR3 is TGTGCCAGCCCGGGACAAACCAATCAGCCCCAGCATTTT.

The J gene is TRBJ1-2, the V gene TRBV24-1; 7 bases agree with TRBD1. V shed 4 bases and J 4 bases; nucleotides not matched to a gene: 14. Germline assignment: CDR1 KGHDR and CDR2 SFDVKD. This CDR3 spans 17 amino acids. CDR3 sequence reads: CATSDSTGLDIFYGYTF. The CDR3 region has the DNA TGTGCCACCAGTGACTCGACAGGGCTGGATATCTTCTATGGCTACACCTTC.

This sequence joins TRBV12-3 or TRBV12-4 and TRBJ2-1; possibly TRBD2 for D (6 bases). The CDR3 contains 11 residues. The V gene lost 1 base and the J gene lost 12 bases, with 7 bases spanning the gap. The chain's CDR3 is CASSLVGGQFF. The CDR3 DNA is TGTGCCAGCAGTTTAGTCGGGGGGCAGTTCTTC.

The V gene is TRBV6-5, the J gene TRBJ2-1, with TRBD1 as a possible D gene (6 bases). V lost 4 bases to trimming and J lost 5 bases, with 18 bases between them. Germline V gives CDR1 MNHEY, CDR2 SVGAGI. This CDR3 has 16 residues. The CDR3 here is CASSFRGQTANNEQFF. The CDR3 nucleotides read TGTGCCAGCAGTTTTCGCGGACAGACGGCTAACAATGAGCAGTTCTTC.

This chain links TRBV3-1 (or the pseudogene TRBV3-2) with TRBJ1-2; TRBD1 agrees at 8 bases. This CDR3 is 16 amino acids long. Trimming cost V 1 base and J 3 bases; bases outside gene matches: 7. Germline CDR1 and CDR2: LGHDT and YNNKEL (reference sequence). CDR3 bases: TGTGCCAGCAGCCAAGTCCCAGGACAGGGTCACTATGGCTACACCTTC. Translated: CASSQVPGQGHYGYTF.

CDR3 in amino acids: CASSLSGDRRGGYTF. In DNA form, the CDR3 reads TGTGCCAGCAGTTTATCAGGGGACCGCCGGGGTGGCTACACCTTC. The chain links TRBV6-6 to TRBJ1-2; tentatively, D is TRBD1 (6 bases). The CDR3 loop spans 15 amino acids. The ends were cut back, 4 bases at V and 7 bases at J, with 19 bases in the middle. Germline V gives CDR1 MNHNY, CDR2 SVGAGI (reference sequence).

This chain uses TRBV5-5 with TRBJ2-5; a weak D match, TRBD2 (6 bases). Germline values: CDR1 SGHKS, CDR2 YYEKEE (reference sequence). This CDR3 comprises 15 residues. Trimming took off 0 bases at V and 7 bases at J, with 16 bases between the two ends. The CDR3: CASSLGDSPAGTQYF. The CDR3 nucleotides are TGTGCCAGCAGCTTGGGGGACTCACCGGCAGGGACCCAGTACTTC.

V and J are TRBV7-6 and TRBJ1-4; D possibly corresponds to TRBD1 (5 bases). Germline CDR1 SGHVS, CDR2 FNYEAQ. This CDR3 is 14 amino acids long. Trimming cost V 4 bases and J 7 bases, with 13 bases left between them. The CDR3 sequence is CASSSTGWGEKLFF. The CDR3 coding sequence is TGTGCCAGCAGCTCTACAGGTTGGGGTGAAAAACTGTTTTTT.

This clone was seen more than once but under ten times. The chain couples TRBV2 to TRBJ1-2, with 8 positions matching TRBD1. The V gene end was trimmed by 6 bases and the J gene end by 8 bases; junction bases not matched to a gene: 20. CDR3 length: 17 residues. The germline gives CDR1 SNHLY, CDR2 FYNNEI. The CDR3: CASRGPGQDTRSRGYTF. The CDR3 coding sequence is TGTGCCAGCAGAGGGCCGGGACAGGACACCCGGAGCAGGGGCTACACCTTC.

The chain couples TRBV2 to TRBJ2-5; 8 bases match TRBD1. V shed 7 bases and J 3 bases; nucleotides not matched to a gene: 13. The CDR3 is 16 amino acids. Germline V CDR1 and CDR2: SNHLY, FYNNEI. The CDR3 region is CASTRRYRGLEETQYF. CDR3 nucleotide sequence: TGTGCCAGCACCCGAAGATACAGGGGGTTAGAAGAGACCCAGTACTTC.

This clone was seen a handful of times. The chain combines TRBV27 with TRBJ1-1, with 7 bases that match TRBD1. The CDR3 has 12 residues. Germline CDR1 reads MNHEY; CDR2 reads SMNVEV (reference sequence). The V segment lost 2 bases and the J segment 8 bases; nucleotides outside the gene matches: 2. The CDR3 sequence: CASSLRTGEAFF. Written as DNA, the CDR3 is TGTGCCAGCAGTTTACGGACAGGAGAAGCTTTCTTT.

The V and J genes are TRBV10-3 and TRBJ1-5, with 11 bases fitting TRBD1. V was pared by 8 bases and J by 8 bases, with 11 bases of the junction left unmatched. Germline V gene sequence: CDR1 ENHRY, CDR2 SYGVKD. The length of the CDR3 is 15 residues. Here the CDR3 reads CAIGRRDRGSEPQHF. The DNA for the CDR3 is TGTGCCATCGGTAGAAGGGACAGGGGGTCGGAGCCCCAGCATTTT.

In nucleotides, the CDR3 is TGCGCCAGCAGCGCTTCGGGGATCGCGGGATCCATATATTTT. Protein product: CASSASGIAGSIYF. This chain uses TRBV5-1 with TRBJ1-3; D not resolved. V lost 4 bases to trimming and J lost 11 bases, with 19 bases between them. Germline values: CDR1 SGHRS, CDR2 YFSETQ. The CDR3 extends over 14 amino acids.

Only one count was recorded for this clone. The CDR3, as DNA: TGTGCCAGCAGTTTCCTCGACAGGGACTACACCTTC. It encodes CASSFLDRDYTF. The J gene is TRBJ1-2, the V gene TRBV28; 7 bases are shared with TRBD1. Germline V CDR1 and CDR2: MDHEN, SYDVKM. V dropped 3 bases and J dropped 10; count of bases not matched to a gene: 5. The CDR3 sequence is 12 residues long.